The 10 T cell receptor beta chains in this list originate from one sample, sequenced in a study of siplizumab effects on memory and regulatory T cells (dated by TCRdb to the late 2010s). The library came from the immunoSEQ multiplex PCR assay. Sourced from immuneACCESS, this table was stored by TCRdb with only in-frame sequences that have V and J called. A share of the clones is absent; for the studies checked, an unresolved V gene accounts for under half, and the remainder has no known explanation. The sample table shows approximately 120,000 clones, and under 95% are seen once. The top ten hold around 0.75% of the sample. Specimen: Tregs sorted from blood. The receptors here all came from a human donor in good health.

J is TRBJ2-1 and V is TRBV6-1; 10 nucleotides line up with TRBD1. The germline gives CDR1 MNHNS, CDR2 SASEGT. The V gene end was trimmed by 10 bases and the J gene end by 7 bases; junction bases not matched to a gene: 7. This CDR3 has 13 amino acids. The CDR3 DNA reads as TGTGCCACCGCCGGGACAGGGGTTAATGAGCAGTTCTTC. Amino acid sequence: CATAGTGVNEQFF.

The chain links TRBV4-1 to TRBJ1-1, with D tentatively TRBD1 (6 bases). The germline V gene has CDR1 MGHRA and CDR2 YSYEKL. This CDR3 contains 15 residues. The ends were cut back, 4 bases at V and 4 bases at J, with 16 bases in the middle. The CDR3 nucleotides are TGCGCCAGCAGCCCTATACCCAGGGGCGGCACTGAAGCTTTCTTT. Protein product: CASSPIPRGGTEAFF.

This sequence joins TRBV29-1 and TRBJ2-7, with D perhaps matching TRBD2 (6 bases). V was cut by 7 bases and J by 6 bases, with 13 bases left in between. Germline assignment: CDR1 SQVTM and CDR2 ANQGSEA. This CDR3 is built from 11 residues. CDR3 nucleotide sequence: TGCAGCGCCCAGAGGCGGGGCGAGCAGTACTTC. As protein: CSAQRRGEQYF.

This sequence joins TRBV6-5 and TRBJ1-3; TRBD1 is a possible D gene (6 bases). Germline-derived CDR1 and CDR2 are MNHEY and SVGAGI. The V gene lost 0 bases and the J gene lost 0 bases, with 9 bases spanning the gap. This CDR3 spans 16 amino acids. Written as DNA, the CDR3 is TGTGCCAGCAGTTACTCTGGGACAAGCTCTGGAAACACCATATATTTT. This sequence encodes CASSYSGTSSGNTIYF.

The chain has TRBV13 and TRBJ1-1; D perhaps matches TRBD1 (5 bases). The CDR3 totals 18 residues. Germline CDR1 reads PRHDT; CDR2 reads FYEKMQ (reference sequence). V was pared by 5 bases and J by 0 bases, with 22 bases between. The CDR3 DNA sequence: TGTGCCAGCAGCCTCCCCGGGGGTCCCGGGACGGTGAACACTGAAGCTTTCTTT. It translates to CASSLPGGPGTVNTEAFF.

The chain employs TRBV6-6 and TRBJ2-3; D remains unclear. The CDR3 length is 15 residues. CDR1 and CDR2 (germline): MNHNY, SVGAGI (reference sequence). Between the trimmed V and J ends, which lost 0 bases and 4 bases, there was a span of 11 bases. The CDR3 reads CASSYSRHFPDTQYF. CDR3 in DNA: TGTGCCAGCAGTTACTCCCGTCACTTCCCAGATACGCAGTATTTT.

CDR3 in amino acids: CSVETSAETQYF. CDR3 coding DNA: TGCAGCGTTGAAACTAGCGCGGAGACCCAGTACTTC. The V and J genes are TRBV29-1 and TRBJ2-5; 7 nucleotides line up with TRBD2. V trimming: 2 bases; J trimming: 5 bases; junction bases outside the gene matches: 2. Germline assignment: CDR1 SQVTM and CDR2 ANQGSEA. CDR3 length: 12 amino acids.

In its sample, this clone was seen a few times. This chain links TRBV4-2 with TRBJ2-7; TRBD2 matches 8 bases. Germline trimming cut 0 bases from V and 4 bases from J; bases unmatched to any gene: 5. This CDR3 is built from 15 residues. Germline V gene sequence: CDR1 LGHNA, CDR2 YNFKEQ. This chain's CDR3 is CASSQDHASGYEQYF. CDR3 bases: TGTGCCAGCAGCCAAGATCACGCTAGCGGGTACGAGCAGTACTTC.

This clone was seen only once. Additional DNA sequences in this sample encode the identical CDR3. This chain joins TRBV20-1 and TRBJ2-3; D call uncertain. The germline V gene has CDR1 DFQATT and CDR2 SNEGSKA (reference sequence). CDR3 size: 10 residues. V gave up 5 bases and J gave up 3 bases, with 3 bases separating them. The CDR3 region has the DNA TGCAGTGCTTTTACAGATACGCAGTATTTT. Translated, it gives CSAFTDTQYF.

V and J are TRBV6-1 and TRBJ1-1; a weak D match, TRBD1 (5 bases). Trimming removed 5 bases from V and 1 base from J, with 14 bases in between. The CDR3 consists of 15 residues. CDR1 MNHNS and CDR2 SASEGT come from the germline V gene. DNA for the CDR3: TGTGCCAGCAGTCCCCGACAGCTAAGGAACACTGAAGCTTTCTTT. This translates into CASSPRQLRNTEAFF.